The 19 T cell receptor beta chains in this list originate from one sample, sequenced in a study of patients and donors after allogeneic stem cell transplantation. TCRdb analysed the RT-PCR reads with MiXCR anew, one entry per CDR3 protein. Of roughly 960,000 distinct CDR3 sequences listed, 18% are singletons. The source material was blood, either unsorted or a sorted T cell fraction (not recorded which). Receptor source: a human donor who was either an allogeneic HSCT recipient or a stem cell or donor lymphocyte infusion donor (not recorded which). It is not recorded whose cells these are; they may come from a transplant donor.

This clonotype has a count of ten or more. The rearrangement links TRBV12-3 or TRBV12-4 to TRBJ2-2; a possible D gene is TRBD2 (5 bases). CDR3 length: 14 amino acids. V was pared by 7 bases and J by 1 base, with 10 bases between. The chain's CDR3 is CASTRAGNTGELFF. The CDR3 coding sequence is TGTGCCAGCACCCGTGCGGGGAACACCGGGGAGCTGTTTTTT.

The rearrangement links TRBV18 to TRBJ2-5, with D unclear. Trimming removed 1 base at V and 2 bases at J, with 2 bases between. Germline-derived CDR1 and CDR2 are KGHSH and LQKENI. The CDR3 length is 12 residues. The CDR3 sequence: CASSPQQETQYF. For the CDR3, the DNA is TGTGCCAGCTCACCACAACAAGAGACCCAGTACTTC.

This clonotype was seen a few times. The chain carries TRBV28 and TRBJ2-7; 8 positions agree with TRBD2. Trimming at V came to 0 bases and at J to 6 bases, leaving 10 bases not matched to a gene. This CDR3 is built from 16 residues. The V gene's germline CDR1 is MDHEN and CDR2 SYDVKM. The CDR3 coding sequence is TGTGCCAGCAGTTTATGGTCGCTAGCGGGCCGTCTCGAGCAGTACTTC. The encoded protein is CASSLWSLAGRLEQYF. The complete variable domain, with remaining parts taken from reference TRBV28 and TRBJ2-7, reads DVKVTQSSRYLVKRTGEKVFLECVQDMDHENMFWYRQDPGLGLRLIYFSYDVKMKEKGDIPEGYSVSREKKERFSLILESASTNQTSMYLCASSLWSLAGRLEQYFGPGTRLTVT.

The chain links TRBV30 to TRBJ2-5; D gene ambiguous. The CDR3 is made up of 11 amino acids. The V gene lost 2 bases and the J gene lost 3 bases, with 4 bases spanning the gap. Germline V gene data show CDR1 as GTSNPN and CDR2 as SVGIG (reference sequence). CDR3: CAWSRKETQYF. CDR3 in DNA: TGTGCCTGGAGTCGAAAAGAGACCCAGTACTTC.

This clonotype was found many times. This chain links TRBV12-3 or TRBV12-4 with TRBJ2-1; TRBD2 might be the D (7 bases). The CDR3 runs 12 residues. The V end lost 6 bases, the J end lost 12 bases, and 15 bases lay between the germline ends. CDR3 region: CASRPGGQGQFF. CDR3 nucleotides: TGTGCCAGCAGACCCGGGGGGCAGGGGCAGTTCTTC.

The V gene is TRBV27, the J gene TRBJ1-2, with D unclear. CDR1 and CDR2 (germline): MNHEY, SMNVEV (reference sequence). V was pared by 4 bases and J by 4 bases, with 13 bases between. The CDR3 is 14 residues long. The CDR3 here is CASSSSRQAYGYTF. CDR3 sequence (DNA): TGTGCCAGCAGTTCCTCTCGGCAAGCCTATGGCTACACCTTC.

The chain combines TRBV24-1 with TRBJ2-1; 8 positions agree with TRBD2. Trimming at V came to 7 bases and at J to 0 bases, leaving 7 bases not matched to a gene. CDR1 is KGHDR and CDR2 is SFDVKD in the germline V gene. The CDR3 runs 16 residues. CDR3 bases: TGTGCCACCAGGTCCTCGGGGGGGAGCTCCTACAATGAGCAGTTCTTC. The encoded protein is CATRSSGGSSYNEQFF.

V gene TRBV2 combines with J gene TRBJ2-3, with a weak D call TRBD2 (5 bases). V lost 5 bases and J lost 3, with 12 bases in between. Germline V gene lookup returns CDR1 SNHLY and CDR2 FYNNEI. The CDR3 spans 14 residues. The CDR3 DNA follows: TGTGCCAGCAGTACGGGATTGATGACAGATACGCAGTATTTT. Its protein product is CASSTGLMTDTQYF.

This clonotype was seen a handful of times. This chain connects TRBV5-1 to TRBJ2-3; 8 positions match TRBD2. Germline V gene lookup returns CDR1 SGHRS and CDR2 YFSETQ. The CDR3 has 14 amino acids. With V trimmed by 2 bases and J by 5 bases, 4 bases remained unmatched. Here the CDR3 DNA reads TGCGCCAGCAGCTTAGCGGGGGCTCTAGATACGCAGTATTTT. This gives the protein CASSLAGALDTQYF.

The sample holds a few counts of this clonotype. The V gene is TRBV6-1, the J gene TRBJ1-2; D is possibly TRBD1 (6 bases). V was pared by 0 bases and J by 8 bases, with 13 bases between. CDR3 length equals 14 residues. Per the germline V gene, CDR1 is MNHNS and CDR2 is SASEGT. CDR3: CASSEAVRGRGYTF. CDR3 coding DNA: TGTGCCAGCAGTGAAGCAGTCCGGGGGCGCGGCTACACCTTC.

This clonotype has more than one count but fewer than ten. V is TRBV7-7 and J is TRBJ1-5; no clear D gene. The V gene lost 2 bases and the J gene lost 4 bases, with 9 bases spanning the gap. This CDR3 is 14 amino acids long. In germline, CDR1 is SSHAT, CDR2 FNYEAQ (reference sequence). CDR3 residues: CASSLLLSNQPQHF. The DNA for the CDR3 is TGTGCCAGCAGCTTACTCTTATCAAATCAGCCCCAGCATTTT.

The genes are TRBV20-1 and TRBJ2-3; 8 positions match TRBD2. This CDR3 spans 14 amino acids. V shed 6 bases, J shed 6 bases, and the junction held 11 bases outside the gene matches. Germline V CDR1 and CDR2: DFQATT, SNEGSKA (reference sequence). The CDR3 DNA follows: TGCAGTGCCAACGGACTAGCCGGGGTGGATACGCAGTATTTT. Translating gives CSANGLAGVDTQYF.

The chain links TRBV10-3 to TRBJ1-5; D remains unclear. Trimming shortened V by 6 bases and J by 1 base, and 10 bases separated the two germline ends. Germline V gene data show CDR1 as ENHRY and CDR2 as SYGVKD. CDR3 size: 14 residues. CDR3 amino acids: CAISPDSSNQPQHF. DNA for the CDR3: TGTGCCATCAGCCCAGACTCGAGCAATCAGCCCCAGCATTTT.

The rearrangement links TRBV7-8 to TRBJ2-1; D remains ambiguous. The ends were cut back, 8 bases at V and 5 bases at J, with 7 bases in the middle. The CDR3 contains 11 residues. CDR1 SGHVS and CDR2 FQNEAQ come from the germline V gene. CDR3 in amino acids: CASAQNNEQFF. The DNA of the CDR3 is TGTGCCAGCGCGCAAAACAATGAGCAGTTCTTC.

There are a few counts of this clonotype. This chain uses TRBV5-6 with TRBJ1-1; the D gene is possibly TRBD1 (5 bases). Deletions cut 4 bases from V and 3 bases from J, with 13 bases between. The CDR3 runs 14 residues. Germline V lookup: CDR1 SGHDT, CDR2 YYEEEE. For the CDR3, the DNA is TGTGCCAGCAGCCCACTGGCGGGGGACACTGAAGCTTTCTTT. Encoded protein: CASSPLAGDTEAFF.

This clonotype came up a few times. The rearrangement joins TRBV20-1 to TRBJ2-7; D is unresolved. V was clipped by 5 bases and J by 6 bases, with 20 bases between them. This CDR3 has 14 amino acids. In germline, CDR1 is DFQATT, CDR2 SNEGSKA (reference sequence). CDR3 bases: TGCAGTGCTTACCCACCTGGGTTAGGTAGCGAGCAGTACTTC. Residues: CSAYPPGLGSEQYF.

J is TRBJ1-6 and V is TRBV10-3; D gene uncertain. The V end was cut by 10 bases, the J end by 10 bases, with 11 bases between. Germline V CDR1 and CDR2: ENHRY, SYGVKD. The CDR3 has 11 amino acids. In DNA form, the CDR3 reads TGTGCCACGGCCCACGGATCACCCCTCCACTTT. It is translated as CATAHGSPLHF.

The table lists this clonotype with a few counts. The V and J genes are TRBV6-2 or TRBV6-3 and TRBJ2-3; D might be TRBD1 or TRBD2, each matching 5 bases. There are 15 residues in the CDR3. Trimming removed 4 bases from V and 2 bases from J, with 13 bases in between. The germline CDR1 and CDR2 sequences are MNHEY and SVGEGT. The CDR3 DNA follows: TGTGCCAGCAGTTGGGGACGGAGATTCACAGATACGCAGTATTTT. It codes for CASSWGRRFTDTQYF.

The V and J genes are TRBV5-1 and TRBJ1-2, with 8 nucleotides matching TRBD1. The germline V gene encodes CDR1 SGHRS and CDR2 YFSETQ. CDR3 size: 16 residues. V lost 4 bases and J lost 4; bases outside the gene matches: 12. The CDR3 DNA reads as TGCGCCAGCAGCCTGACCCGGACAGGGTTTCCCTATGGCTACACCTTC. It is translated as CASSLTRTGFPYGYTF.